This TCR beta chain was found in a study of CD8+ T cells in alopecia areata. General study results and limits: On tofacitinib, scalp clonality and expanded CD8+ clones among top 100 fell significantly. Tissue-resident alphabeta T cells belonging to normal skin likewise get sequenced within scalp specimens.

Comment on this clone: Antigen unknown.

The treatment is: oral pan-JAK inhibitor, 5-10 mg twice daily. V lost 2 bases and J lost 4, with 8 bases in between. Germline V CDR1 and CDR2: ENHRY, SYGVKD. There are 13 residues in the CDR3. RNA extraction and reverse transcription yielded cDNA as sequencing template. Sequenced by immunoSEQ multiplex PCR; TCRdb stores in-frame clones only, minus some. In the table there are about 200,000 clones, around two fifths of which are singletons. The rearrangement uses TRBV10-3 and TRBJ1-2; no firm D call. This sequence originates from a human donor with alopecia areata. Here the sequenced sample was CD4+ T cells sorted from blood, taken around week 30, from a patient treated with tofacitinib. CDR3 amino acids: CAISERTAYGYTF. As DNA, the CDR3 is TGTGCCATCAGTGAGAGGACGGCCTATGGCTACACCTTC.